This T cell receptor beta chain derives from a study of blood T cell repertoires in COVID-19 (dated by TCRdb to the early 2020s). About the study as a whole: Samples covering the acute and convalescent phases of COVID-19 were provided by collaborators in the United States, Italy and Spain. Subjects who had been exposed to COVID-19, were actively infected with it, or had recovered from it provided the deeply sampled blood TCRbeta repertoires that made up the dataset. The samples were drawn from the first 160 participants of the ongoing ImmuneRACE study and from over a thousand subjects provided by 6 global collaborators. The sample metadata nearly always contained a de-identified subject ID, COVID-19 status, age in years and sex. HLA class I and class II types, where available, came from metadata supplied by the sample provider rather than from assay-based typing. The repertoires were made available in a free public database intended to serve as a resource for research on the immune response to SARS-CoV-2. The prospective study material was composed of cDNA or gDNA derived from T cells, B-cell-depleted T cells, or PBMCs. Overall study results and their limits: The amount of clinical and demographic metadata varied by source and participant and was provided uncurated.

TCRbeta CDR3 regions were amplified from genomic DNA using the immunoSEQ Assay, a bias-controlled multiplex PCR. On the study's bioinformatics: Nucleated cell counts per sample were estimated from amplification of reference gene primers within the assay. To quantify the absolute abundance of each unique TCRbeta CDR3 rearrangement, sequence reads were collapsed and filtered. Productive Simpson clonality was computed per sample as the square root of Simpson's diversity index over productive rearrangements. TCRdb took over this immuneACCESS table, retaining in-frame rearrangements with V and J assigned. Such tables are incomplete; in checked studies, under half of the missing clones stem from an unresolved V gene, and the remainder is unexplained. The V and J calls and clone size come from that table; D and trimming were worked out from the DNA. This sample lists just under 350,000 clones; about nine tenths were detected once. Around 6.6% of the sample is taken by the ten largest.

One collaborating source in Seattle enrolled patients during active infection and followed them longitudinally through the course of disease. Whole blood was collected in K2EDTA tubes by collaborating institutions according to the institutions' own protocols. For TCRbeta analysis, collaborators shipped samples in one of three forms: frozen whole blood, isolated PBMCs, or DNA extracted from either of those sample types. V is cut by 3 bases and J by 14 bases, and the space between the germline ends is 18 bases. CDR1 and CDR2 (SQVTM, ANQGSEA) derive from the germline V gene. CDR3 length: 12 amino acids, cysteine to phenylalanine. Of all the DNA, just the CDR3 is kept, 36 bases in frame from base 1. Comments on this clone: The antigen this receptor binds is unknown. Base qualities are missing; no much larger clone stands one base away.

The sample was peripheral blood. This chain joins TRBV29-1 to TRBJ2-3, with TRBD1 tentatively as D gene (5 bases match). This receptor was identified in a woman in her 70s with COVID-19, enrolled during active disease. The CDR3 corresponds to CSVDATGSPRYF. The DNA is as follows: TGCAGCGTTGACGCTACAGGATCCCCTAGGTATTTT.